This T cell receptor beta chain emerged from a study of control samples from healthy donors and cancer patients. The repertoire was sequenced with immunoSEQ multiplex PCR; TCRdb's copy has only in-frame clones and lacks some. The sample has more than 45,000 clones, about 91% seen once; the top ten hold approximately 0.95%. Trimming removed 4 bases from V and 3 bases from J, with 3 bases in between. The CDR3 runs 12 residues. Germline CDR1 and CDR2: SNHLY and FYNNEI. This receptor was taken from a man aged 25-45 years with colorectal cancer. The chain uses TRBV2 and TRBJ2-2; D not resolved. The sample consisted of PBMCs. CDR3 region: CASSVDTGELFF. The CDR3 region has the DNA TGTGCCAGCAGTGTGGACACCGGGGAGCTGTTTTTT. The full variable domain, rest sourced from reference TRBV2 and TRBJ2-2, is EPEVTQTPSHQVTQMGQEVILRCVPISNHLYFYWYRQILGQKVEFLVSFYNNEISEKSEIFDDQFSVERPDGSNFTLKIRSTKLEDSAMYFCASSVDTGELFFGEGSRLTVL.